This TCR beta chain originates from a study of CXCR3-negative and CXCR3-positive naive CD8 T cells. With respect to this clonotype: Its target is unknown.

The method, 5' RACE with UMI labels, was used to prepare the TRB cDNA libraries. From the 5' RACE reads, TCRdb lists one entry per CDR3 protein and no DNA. In total, the table holds about 150,000 distinct CDR3 sequences. Each CD8+ T cell subset was flow-sorted in triplicate. Every sort contained about 310,000 cells. The CDR3 runs to 15 residues. Germline CDR1 DFQATT, CDR2 SNEGSKA (reference sequence). Study results and limitations: Memory cells diverged, while naive CXCR3-positive and CXCR3-negative cells had similar TRBV-TRBJ usage. Similarly elevated diversity marked both naive subsets, with memory CD8+ cells showing far lower diversity. CXCR3-positive naive cells had more hydrophobic TRB CDR3s than CXCR3-negative naive cells. The study found CXCR3 expression partially decreased after cryopreservation and ran most assays on fresh PBMCs.

Source material: naive CXCR3+ CD8+ T cells from blood. Documented subset: CD45RO-CCR7+CD27+CD95- naive CD8+ T cells expressing CXCR3 (TNR3+). The chain combines TRBV20-1 with TRBJ2-3; the D call from TCRdb, TRBD1, cannot be confirmed without DNA. The sequence was collected from a human donor in good health. Some clones in this sample may be carry-over from other donors' samples. CDR3 protein: CSARDGGLYTDTQYF.